This T cell receptor (beta chain) was sequenced in a study of blood T cell repertoires in COVID-19 (dated by TCRdb to the early 2020s). At the level of the whole study: Samples from collaborators originated in the United States, Italy and Spain and spanned both the acute and convalescent phases of COVID-19. The dataset comprised deeply sampled blood TCRbeta repertoires from subjects exposed to, actively infected with, or recovered from COVID-19. The material from the prospective study consisted of cDNA or gDNA derived from T cells, B-cell-depleted T cells, or PBMCs. Sample metadata almost always included a de-identified subject ID, COVID-19 status, age in years and sex. The repertoires were made available in a free public database intended to serve as a resource for research on the immune response to SARS-CoV-2. The samples were drawn from two sources: the first 160 participants of the ongoing ImmuneRACE study, and fewer than 1,500 subjects contributed by 6 global collaborators. Where available, HLA class I and class II types were taken from metadata supplied by the sample provider and were not determined by assay-based typing.

Trimming removed 0 bases from V and 7 bases from J; the gene matches leave 6 bases unexplained. Looking up the germline V gene yields CDR1 SGHRS and CDR2 YFSETQ. Taken from cysteine to phenylalanine, the CDR3 has 15 residues. Just CDR3 DNA is preserved here, 45 bases in frame from base 1. TCRbeta CDR3 regions were amplified from genomic DNA using the immunoSEQ Assay, a bias-controlled multiplex PCR. The paper's processing steps were these. The number of nucleated cells in each sample was estimated from the amplification of reference gene primers within the assay. To quantify the absolute abundance of each unique TCRbeta CDR3 rearrangement, sequence reads were collapsed and filtered. For each sample, productive Simpson clonality was calculated as the square root of Simpson's diversity index over productive rearrangements. TCRdb provides this immuneACCESS table in a form limited to in-frame rearrangements. Some clones are lacking; in checked studies, under half of them reflect an unresolved V gene, and why the rest are absent is not known. V and J calls and clone size are as listed in that table; D and trimming were resolved from the DNA. The sample records some 200,000 clones, more than 85% of which are singletons. The ten top clones hold 2.7% of the sample.

The collaborating institutions used their own protocols to collect whole blood in K2EDTA tubes. For TCRbeta analysis, collaborators shipped samples as frozen whole blood, isolated PBMCs, or DNA extracted from either of those sample types. This clone came up once. No antigen is known for it. Per-nucleotide qualities are absent, and no much larger clonotype sits a single base away. Paper-wide results and their limitations: Clinical and demographic metadata were provided uncurated, with the amount varying by source and participant.

The material sequenced was peripheral blood. The rearrangement joined TRBV5-1 to TRBJ2-7, and 11 bases in between align with TRBD2. The clonotype originates from a man aged 40-55 years with active or convalescent COVID-19. The sequenced DNA is TGCGCCAGCAGCTTGGTAGCGGGGGGGCCTGGGGAGCAGTACTTC. This translates into CASSLVAGGPGEQYF.